One and the same sample provided the 19 T cell receptor beta chains below, sequenced in a study of T cells after posttransplantation cyclophosphamide (dated by TCRdb to 2016 to 2017). The method was the immunoSEQ multiplex PCR assay. TCRdb took this table from immuneACCESS and kept in-frame rearrangements with V and J called. Such tables lack part of the clones; where checked against another copy, unresolved V genes explain under half of the gap, and the rest is unexplained. The sample table records roughly 30,000 clones; over 85% of these occur just once. The ten biggest clones cover more than 13% of the sample. Sequenced input: PBMCs. Receptors originate from a woman in her thirties or forties with a blood cancer, CMV-positive, and with a related stem cell donor.

V gene TRBV5-1 combines with J gene TRBJ2-2; D is undetermined. CDR3 length: 15 residues. The germline CDR1 and CDR2 sequences are SGHRS and YFSETQ. Trimming removed 1 base from V and 6 bases from J, with 13 bases in between. The CDR3 sequence is CASSLNPAGPGELFF. CDR3 DNA sequence: TGCGCCAGCAGCTTGAATCCAGCTGGGCCCGGGGAGCTGTTTTTT.

V gene TRBV6-4 combines with J gene TRBJ1-1; maybe TRBD1 (6 bases). Germline values: CDR1 MRHNA, CDR2 SNTAGT. This CDR3 is built from 12 residues. V was trimmed by 1 base and J by 11 bases, leaving 11 bases between them. CDR3: CASSDFRGAAFF. Written as DNA, the CDR3 is TGTGCCAGCAGTGACTTCCGGGGGGCGGCTTTCTTT.

This clone was detected once. The genes are TRBV13 and TRBJ2-1, with 7 bases identical to TRBD2. The CDR3 totals 17 residues. Germline CDR1 PRHDT, CDR2 FYEKMQ (reference sequence). V lost 3 bases to trimming and J lost 1 base; unmatched junction nucleotides: 9. The DNA of the CDR3 is TGTGCCAGCAGCTTGGGCCGGGACTACTTTTCCTACAATGAGCAGTTCTTC. Translated: CASSLGRDYFSYNEQFF.

The chain combines TRBV6-5 with TRBJ2-4; TRBD2 matches 9 bases. The CDR3 is made up of 14 amino acids. Germline lookup yields CDR1 MNHEY and CDR2 SVGAGI. The V segment lost 6 bases and the J segment 3 bases; nucleotides outside the gene matches: 3. The CDR3, as DNA: TGTGCCAGCAGCGCGGGGGGGAGCAAAAACATTCAGTACTTC. It is translated as CASSAGGSKNIQYF.

Here the CDR3 reads CASSPGGSGLYTGELFF. Written as DNA, the CDR3 is TGTGCCAGCAGCCCAGGAGGTAGCGGGCTATACACCGGGGAGCTGTTTTTT. The chain links TRBV13 to TRBJ2-2; 7 positions agree with TRBD2. CDR3 length: 17 residues. Germline-derived CDR1 and CDR2 are PRHDT and FYEKMQ (reference sequence). The trim removed 5 bases at V and 3 bases at J, leaving 12 bases unmatched.

The rearrangement joins TRBV28 to TRBJ1-1; D unresolved. The CDR3 runs to 15 residues. Germline loops: CDR1 MDHEN, CDR2 SYDVKM. V lost 2 bases and J 9 bases, leaving 19 bases between the germline ends. The CDR3 bases are TGTGCCAGCAGTTTAAGCTTCGGGAACCGGCCTCAAGCTTTCTTT. As protein: CASSLSFGNRPQAFF. Full variable domain (rest looked up from reference TRBV28 and TRBJ1-1): DVKVTQSSRYLVKRTGEKVFLECVQDMDHENMFWYRQDPGLGLRLIYFSYDVKMKEKGDIPEGYSVSREKKERFSLILESASTNQTSMYLCASSLSFGNRPQAFFGQGTRLTVV.

The chain joins TRBV4-1 to TRBJ2-5; D ambiguous. The assigned J gene may be wrong: the sequence end matches TRBJ2-7 better. This CDR3 has 12 amino acids. Germline lookup yields CDR1 MGHRA and CDR2 YSYEKL. DNA of the CDR3: TGCGCCAGCAGCCTCCCTTACTCCGAGCAGTACTTC. Translated: CASSLPYSEQYF.

Here the CDR3 reads CSVEVMGASYEQYF. In nucleotides, the CDR3 is TGCAGCGTTGAAGTGATGGGGGCCTCCTACGAGCAGTACTTC. The chain links TRBV29-1 to TRBJ2-7; a possible D gene is TRBD1 (6 bases). Germline V lookup: CDR1 SQVTM, CDR2 ANQGSEA. CDR3 length: 14 residues. V dropped 1 base and J dropped 0 bases, with 10 bases sitting between them.

This CDR3 is CASRRIRGRGNTGELFF. CDR3 coding DNA: TGCGCCAGCAGACGTATCAGGGGGCGCGGTAACACCGGGGAGCTGTTTTTT. The rearrangement links TRBV5-1 to TRBJ2-2, with 8 bases that match TRBD1. The CDR3 totals 17 residues. V shed 5 bases, J shed 2 bases, and the junction held 11 bases outside the gene matches. Germline CDR1 and CDR2: SGHRS and YFSETQ.

The V and J genes are TRBV6-5 and TRBJ1-1; D unresolved. CDR3 length: 11 residues. Germline CDR1 and CDR2: MNHEY and SVGAGI. V lost 5 bases and J lost 6, with 7 bases in between. The CDR3 is CASSIQSEAFF. The CDR3 region has the DNA TGTGCCAGCAGTATCCAATCTGAAGCTTTCTTT.

V and J are TRBV6-1 and TRBJ2-7; tentatively, D is TRBD1 (6 bases). The CDR3 has 15 amino acids. Germline lookup yields CDR1 MNHNS and CDR2 SASEGT. Trimming left V 5 bases short and J 3 bases short, with 17 bases between. In DNA form, the CDR3 reads TGTGCCAGCAGTCCAACGGCCGGGACATTCTACGAGCAGTACTTC. Its translation is CASSPTAGTFYEQYF.

This sequence joins TRBV7-3 and TRBJ2-1; 9 bases line up with TRBD2. Trimming at V came to 5 bases and at J to 4 bases, leaving 6 bases not matched to a gene. Germline V gives CDR1 SGHTA, CDR2 FQGTGA. CDR3 length: 15 amino acids. CDR3 sequence: CASSLSGGSYNEQFF. Written as DNA, the CDR3 is TGTGCCAGCAGCCTTAGCGGGGGATCTTACAATGAGCAGTTCTTC.

The chain joins TRBV9 to TRBJ1-2; D possibly corresponds to TRBD1 (6 bases). V lost 4 bases and J 7 bases, leaving 17 bases between the germline ends. CDR1 SGDLS and CDR2 YYNGEE come from the germline V gene. The CDR3 has 14 amino acids. CDR3 loop: CASSQGWRTGGYTF. The CDR3, as DNA: TGTGCCAGCAGCCAGGGGTGGCGGACGGGTGGCTACACCTTC.

This chain links TRBV6-5 with TRBJ1-2; TRBD1 might be the D (5 bases). The CDR3 runs to 15 residues. V lost 2 bases and J lost 2, with 12 bases in between. Germline CDR1 reads MNHEY; CDR2 reads SVGAGI. The chain's CDR3 is CASSYLRQMNYGYTF. As DNA, the CDR3 is TGTGCCAGCAGTTACCTAAGACAGATGAACTATGGCTACACCTTC.

This clone was found once. The chain recombines TRBV4-1 with TRBJ2-7; 9 nucleotides agree with TRBD2. This CDR3 comprises 15 residues. CDR1 is MGHRA and CDR2 is YSYEKL in the germline V gene. With 0 bases clipped from V and 4 bases from J, the junction kept 4 bases outside the gene matches. The CDR3 region has the DNA TGCGCCAGCAGCCAAGATCCAGCGGGGGGTTACGAGCAGTACTTC. Protein: CASSQDPAGGYEQYF.

Here the CDR3 DNA reads TGTGCCAGCAGCTTAGAAGGGACAGAGTATGGCTACACCTTC. Translation: CASSLEGTEYGYTF. V gene TRBV13 combines with J gene TRBJ1-2, with 7 nucleotides matching TRBD1. Germline CDR1 is PRHDT and CDR2 is FYEKMQ (reference sequence). V lost 1 base and J lost 5; bases outside the gene matches: 4. The CDR3 consists of 14 residues. The whole variable domain, remainder taken from reference TRBV13 and TRBJ1-2, is AAGVIQSPRHLIKEKRETATLKCYPIPRHDTVYWYQQGPGQDPQFLISFYEKMQSDKGSIPDRFSAQQFSDYHSELNMSSLELGDSALYFCASSLEGTEYGYTFGSGTRLTVV.

The chain combines TRBV7-7 with TRBJ2-3; the match to TRBD2 covers 7 bases. CDR1 is SSHAT and CDR2 is FNYEAQ in the germline V gene (reference sequence). The CDR3 contains 15 residues. V gave up 3 bases and J gave up 4 bases; unmatched junction bases: 7. The CDR3 coding sequence is TGTGCCAGCAGCTTGACAGAGGGGAGGGCAGATACGCAGTATTTT. Its translation: CASSLTEGRADTQYF.

The chain uses TRBV4-1 and TRBJ1-2; D unclear. CDR3 length: 12 amino acids. Trimming shortened V by 3 bases and J by 13 bases, and 15 bases separated the two germline ends. Germline CDR1 MGHRA, CDR2 YSYEKL. In DNA, the CDR3 is TGCGCCAGCAGCCACGTAGGAGGGTACACCACCTTC. As protein: CASSHVGGYTTF.

This chain uses TRBV5-5 with TRBJ1-1; D not certain. V was clipped by 6 bases and J by 9 bases, with 21 bases between them. The germline V gene encodes CDR1 SGHKS and CDR2 YYEKEE (reference sequence). The CDR3 contains 14 residues. CDR3 in amino acids: CASTVVRGGPQAFF. DNA of the CDR3: TGTGCCAGCACCGTGGTACGGGGTGGCCCTCAAGCTTTCTTT.